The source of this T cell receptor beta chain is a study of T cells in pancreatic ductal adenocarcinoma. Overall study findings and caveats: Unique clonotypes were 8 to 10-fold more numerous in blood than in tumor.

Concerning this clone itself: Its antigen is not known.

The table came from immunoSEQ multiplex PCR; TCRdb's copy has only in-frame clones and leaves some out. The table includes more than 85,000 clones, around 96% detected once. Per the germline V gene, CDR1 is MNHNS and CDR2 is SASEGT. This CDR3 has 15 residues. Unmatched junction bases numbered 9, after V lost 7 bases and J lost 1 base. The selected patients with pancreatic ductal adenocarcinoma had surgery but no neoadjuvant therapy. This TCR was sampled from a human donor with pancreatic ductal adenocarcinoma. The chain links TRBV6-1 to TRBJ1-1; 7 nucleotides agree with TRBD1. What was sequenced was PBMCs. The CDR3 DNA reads TGTGCCAGCACTCTGACAGGGAAGGGGAACACTGAAGCTTTCTTT. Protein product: CASTLTGKGNTEAFF.